This T cell receptor beta chain comes out of a study of blood T cells in healthy people across ages. Study-wide results and caveats: Donor CMV status was unknown, possibly confounding expanded clonotype changes. More naive CD4+ cells and higher diversity were found in long-lived than in aged donors.

CDR1 and CDR2 from the germline V gene are MNHEY and SVGEGT. This CDR3 is built from 15 residues. Trimming took 8 bases from V and 5 from J, leaving 20 bases between them. Remarks on this clonotype: Antigen unknown.

A second PCR of 7 to 11 cycles used a sample-barcoded 5' primer and a J-beta primer mix. The authors tagged each cDNA molecule using a template-switch adaptor with 12 random nucleotides. TCRdb re-derived calls from the 5' RACE reads in MiXCR, one entry per CDR3 protein. The sample contains some 1.1 million distinct CDR3 sequences, 35% to 40% of which appear only once. Input material: blood. The receptor was derived from a man younger than 35 in good health. This chain connects TRBV6-2 or TRBV6-3 to TRBJ2-3, with D maybe TRBD2 (6 bases). The CDR3 region has the DNA TGTGCCAGCGCCCCGGGACTTCCCGACGGAGATACGCAGTATTTT. Residues: CASAPGLPDGDTQYF.